This T cell receptor (beta chain) was recorded in a study of T-cell memory formation after mild COVID-19. Study-level information: Largely donor-specific TCR clusters were found.

Study outcomes and limitations: Pre-infection memory held some responding clones, suggesting pre-existing cross-reactive T cells responded. Largely, contracting CD4+ clones fell within CM and EM, and contracting CD8+ clones within EMRA.

Regarding this clonotype: Antigen unknown.

This CDR3 is 15 amino acids long. Trimming cost V 1 base and J 8 bases, with 17 bases left between them. The germline CDR1 and CDR2 sequences are LGHNA and YSLEER. MiXCR was run by TCRdb on the 5' RACE reads, yielding one entry per CDR3 protein. The sample has approximately 260,000 distinct CDR3 sequences; 16% are singletons. Sequencing was done on a sample of PBMCs or a T cell subset sorted from them (not recorded which). The receptor's source is a young man who had mild COVID-19 (a few samples of this study predate the infection). Cell type and time point are not known. This rearrangement joins TRBV4-3 to TRBJ1-2; maybe TRBD1 (5 bases). Here the CDR3 DNA reads TGCGCCAGCAGCCAAGGGGGCAGCCACTATGGGGGCTACACCTTC. Amino acids: CASSQGGSHYGGYTF.